The following is a T cell receptor (beta chain) sequence with its context. Its cognate antigen is unknown. This sample's time point: cycle 4 day 1 (C4D1), after 6 weeks of nivolumab. All trial patients relapsed after autologous stem cell transplantation. Starting with thawed PBMCs, CD4+ T cells were purified by magnetic negative selection. Assay used: immunoSEQ multiplex PCR; TCRdb lists only in-frame clones, some missing. The sample yields 25,000 or so clones, 85% to 90% seen once. This specimen comes from a study of PD-1 blockade in classical Hodgkin lymphoma. Broader study findings: The study found that TCR diversity rose significantly by C4D1 in CD4+ but not CD8+ cells.

The CDR3 is 13 residues long. Germline CDR1 ENHRY, CDR2 SYGVKD. Trimming took 0 bases from V and 11 from J, leaving 12 bases between them. This clonotype was sampled from a human donor with classical Hodgkin lymphoma. The specimen was CD4+ T cells from blood, collected before the fourth cycle of nivolumab. This chain joins TRBV10-3 and TRBJ2-3; D ambiguous. CDR3 in DNA: TGTGCCATCAGTGAGTCTGCCCGGGCGTTGCAGTATTTT. This encodes CAISESARALQYF.